These 24 T cell receptor beta chains share one sample of origin, sequenced in a study of blood T cell repertoires in COVID-19. Assay: immunoSEQ multiplex PCR; the TCRdb copy retains only in-frame clones and omits some. The sample has 50,000 to 60,000 clones, roughly nine tenths seen once. Sequencing was carried out using peripheral blood. Every receptor here comes from a man aged 55-75 years with acute or convalescent COVID-19.

V and J are TRBV9 and TRBJ1-5; D remains unclear. Trimming took 0 bases from V and 4 from J, leaving 8 bases between them. CDR1 is SGDLS, CDR2 YYNGEE, per germline. This CDR3 has 14 amino acids. The CDR3 spells CASSVAPGNQPQHF. The DNA for the CDR3 is TGTGCCAGCAGCGTAGCTCCCGGGAATCAGCCCCAGCATTTT.

The CDR3, as DNA: TGTGCCAGCAGCTCTCTAGGACAGGGTATGGGTGAGCAGTTCTTC. Protein sequence: CASSSLGQGMGEQFF. The chain joins TRBV11-2 to TRBJ2-1; 8 bases agree with TRBD1. From germline, CDR1 is SGHAT and CDR2 FQNNGV. This CDR3 spans 15 amino acids. With 4 bases clipped from V and 9 bases from J, the junction kept 11 bases outside the gene matches. Full variable domain (remainder filled in from reference TRBV11-2 and TRBJ2-1): EAGVAQSPRYKIIEKRQSVAFWCNPISGHATLYWYQQILGQGPKLLIQFQNNGVVDDSQLPKDRFSAERLKGVDSTLKIQPAKLEDSAVYLCASSSLGQGMGEQFFGPGTRLTVL.

This rearrangement joins TRBV7-6 to TRBJ1-6; a weak D match, TRBD1 (6 bases). Germline loops: CDR1 SGHVS, CDR2 FNYEAQ. V was shortened by 4 bases and J by 8 bases, with 6 bases between the two germline ends. The CDR3 spans 12 residues. CDR3 sequence (DNA): TGTGCCAGCAGCTCAGGGGATTCACCCCTCCACTTT. It specifies CASSSGDSPLHF.

The chain combines TRBV2 with TRBJ2-7; 7 bases align to TRBD1. Germline loops: CDR1 SNHLY, CDR2 FYNNEI. This CDR3 spans 16 amino acids. The trim removed 6 bases at V and 4 bases at J, leaving 15 bases unmatched. The CDR3 here is CASRPRGLGTAYEQYF. In DNA form, the CDR3 reads TGTGCCAGCAGGCCCAGAGGCCTCGGGACAGCTTACGAGCAGTACTTC.

This chain joins TRBV12-3 or TRBV12-4 and TRBJ1-1, with D hard to call. There are 13 residues in the CDR3. V lost 5 bases and J lost 1, with 8 bases in between. In nucleotides, the CDR3 is TGTGCCAGCAGTATTACTTGGAACACTGAAGCTTTCTTT. The encoded protein is CASSITWNTEAFF.

The chain is built from TRBV18 and TRBJ1-2, with D perhaps TRBD1 (6 bases). Germline CDR1 is KGHSH and CDR2 is LQKENI. This CDR3 region has 17 residues. Between the trimmed V and J ends, which lost 0 bases and 6 bases, there was a span of 20 bases. DNA of the CDR3: TGTGCCAGCTCACCACCGGCACGGGACACAGGAAGCGATGGCTACACCTTC. This translates into CASSPPARDTGSDGYTF.

In DNA, the CDR3 is TGTGCCAGTAGGAGGAACAGGGCAACCGTTAATCAGCCCCAGCATTTT. Amino acid sequence: CASRRNRATVNQPQHF. The J gene is TRBJ1-5, the V gene TRBV19; a possible D gene is TRBD1 (6 bases). This CDR3 spans 16 amino acids. In germline, CDR1 is LNHDA, CDR2 SQIVND (reference sequence). The V gene lost 6 bases and the J gene lost 4 bases, with 19 bases spanning the gap.

The chain joins TRBV12-5 to TRBJ2-1; 12 nucleotides line up with TRBD2. CDR1 LGHNT and CDR2 FRNRAP come from the germline V gene. Unmatched junction bases numbered 8, after V lost 5 bases and J lost 6 bases. The CDR3 covers 16 residues. The CDR3 DNA reads as TGTGCTAGTGGTGAAACTAGCGGGGGGCGGGGCAATGAGCAGTTCTTC. It encodes CASGETSGGRGNEQFF.

This chain uses TRBV27 with TRBJ1-2, with TRBD1 matching 12 bases. The CDR3 sequence is 15 residues long. V lost 6 bases to trimming and J lost 7 bases; unmatched junction nucleotides: 9. The germline gives CDR1 MNHEY, CDR2 SMNVEV (reference sequence). The CDR3 nucleotides read TGTGCCAGCAGCCCCCGGGACAGGGGGCTCTCTGGCTACACCTTC. Encoded protein: CASSPRDRGLSGYTF.

The rearrangement joins TRBV14 to TRBJ1-1, with a tentative D call TRBD1 (5 bases). The germline CDR1 and CDR2 sequences are SGHDN and FVKESK. The germline V and J ends were trimmed by 1 base and 1 base, with 16 bases remaining between them. CDR3 length: 17 amino acids. The CDR3 region is CASSQARPGGSNTEAFF. Here the CDR3 DNA reads TGTGCCAGCAGCCAAGCTCGCCCCGGGGGGTCGAACACTGAAGCTTTCTTT. The entire variable domain, with the rest obtained from reference TRBV14 and TRBJ1-1, is as follows: EAGVTQFPSHSVIEKGQTVTLRCDPISGHDNLYWYRRVMGKEIKFLLHFVKESKQDESGMPNNRFLAERTGGTYSTLKVQPAELEDSGVYFCASSQARPGGSNTEAFFGQGTRLTVV.

This clone occurred a few times. V usage is TRBV5-1 and J usage is TRBJ1-3; TRBD1 matches at 7 bases. Per the germline V gene, CDR1 is SGHRS and CDR2 is YFSETQ. The V gene end was trimmed by 3 bases and the J gene end by 1 base; junction bases not matched to a gene: 4. The CDR3 runs to 15 residues. As DNA, the CDR3 is TGCGCCAGCAGCTCGACAGGGCTATCTGGAAACACCATATATTTT. As protein: CASSSTGLSGNTIYF.

The rearrangement uses TRBV19 and TRBJ2-1; TRBD1 matches 7 bases. CDR1 and CDR2 (germline): LNHDA, SQIVND (reference sequence). The length of the CDR3 is 13 residues. V was pared by 6 bases and J by 5 bases, with 4 bases of the junction left unmatched. This CDR3 reads CASSWTGHNEQFF. The CDR3 DNA follows: TGTGCCAGTAGCTGGACAGGACACAATGAGCAGTTCTTC.

In DNA form, the CDR3 reads TGCAGCGCTCATGTCCCGGGGGCACCCCTCCACTTT. Residues: CSAHVPGAPLHF. The V call is TRBV29-1, the J call TRBJ1-6, with a weak D call TRBD1 (5 bases). Germline assignment: CDR1 SQVTM and CDR2 ANQGSEA. This CDR3 spans 12 amino acids. V lost 7 bases and J 11 bases, leaving 15 bases between the germline ends.

This chain joins TRBV6-6 and TRBJ2-7; D is perhaps TRBD2 (6 bases). CDR3 size: 15 residues. Germline V gives CDR1 MNHNY, CDR2 SVGAGI (reference sequence). Trimming stripped 6 bases from V and 7 bases from J, with 22 bases between. The CDR3 sequence is CASRPRAGGAGEQYF. The CDR3 DNA reads as TGTGCCAGCAGACCCCGAGCCGGAGGGGCAGGTGAGCAGTACTTC.

This chain links TRBV7-2 with TRBJ2-7; the match to TRBD2 covers 8 bases. V shed 0 bases and J 4 bases; nucleotides not matched to a gene: 5. The germline CDR1 and CDR2 sequences are SGHTA and FQGNSA. The CDR3 runs 15 residues. CDR3 nucleotides: TGTGCCAGCAGCTTAGCAGCGGGGGACCTATACGAGCAGTACTTC. It is translated as CASSLAAGDLYEQYF.

The rearrangement uses TRBV6-5 and TRBJ1-6; D remains unclear. The CDR3 has 16 residues. Germline assignment: CDR1 MNHEY and CDR2 SVGAGI. V was pared by 0 bases and J by 5 bases, with 11 bases between. The CDR3 sequence is CASSYSRRRHNSPLHF. In nucleotides, the CDR3 is TGTGCCAGCAGTTACTCGCGGCGGAGACATAATTCACCCCTCCACTTT.

J is TRBJ2-6 and V is TRBV2; D uncertain. V was pared by 4 bases and J by 4 bases, with 5 bases between. CDR1 and CDR2 from the germline V gene are SNHLY and FYNNEI. The CDR3 consists of 13 residues. In nucleotides, the CDR3 is TGTGCCAGCAGTGGGGCGGGGGCCAACGTCCTGACTTTC. Protein sequence: CASSGAGANVLTF.

V and J are TRBV5-1 and TRBJ2-7; the D gene is possibly TRBD2 (6 bases). This CDR3 comprises 14 residues. Trimming removed 3 bases at V and 1 base at J, with 11 bases between. Germline CDR1 is SGHRS and CDR2 is YFSETQ. The CDR3 sequence is CASSSTGGSYEQYF. Here the CDR3 DNA reads TGCGCCAGCAGCTCCACCGGGGGATCCTACGAGCAGTACTTC.

This chain joins TRBV30 and TRBJ2-1, with 7 positions matching TRBD2. The CDR3 consists of 12 residues. Trimming cost V 2 bases and J 8 bases; bases outside gene matches: 3. CDR1 and CDR2 (germline): GTSNPN, SVGIG (reference sequence). The CDR3 DNA sequence: TGTGCCTGGAGTTCGGGAGGCGATGAGCAGTTCTTC. This translates into CAWSSGGDEQFF.

The chain links TRBV6-1 to TRBJ1-5; the D is unclear. This CDR3 region has 17 residues. The germline CDR1 and CDR2 sequences are MNHNS and SASEGT. V dropped 1 base and J dropped 5 bases, with 18 bases sitting between them. CDR3 in amino acids: CASSEVQGGAYYQPQHF. CDR3 nucleotides: TGTGCCAGCAGTGAAGTTCAAGGAGGCGCCTATTATCAGCCCCAGCATTTT.

This clone was picked up one time. The rearrangement uses TRBV5-1 and TRBJ2-5, with D unclear. CDR1 and CDR2 (germline): SGHRS, YFSETQ. V was cut by 2 bases and J by 5 bases, with 4 bases left in between. This CDR3 has 11 residues. The CDR3 nucleotides are TGCGCCAGCAGCTTAGAGGAGACCCAGTACTTC. Its translation is CASSLEETQYF.

This rearrangement joins TRBV27 to TRBJ2-7, with D possibly matching TRBD1 (6 bases). V was trimmed by 1 base and J by 3 bases, leaving 13 bases between them. This CDR3 has 15 residues. Germline assignment: CDR1 MNHEY and CDR2 SMNVEV (reference sequence). This CDR3 reads CASSLFRVGGYEQYF. CDR3 bases: TGTGCCAGCAGTTTATTCCGGGTAGGGGGCTACGAGCAGTACTTC.

The chain is built from TRBV19 and TRBJ1-5; D is undetermined. CDR1 LNHDA and CDR2 SQIVND come from the germline V gene (reference sequence). This CDR3 spans 15 amino acids. V lost 1 base and J 0 bases, leaving 7 bases between the germline ends. The CDR3 region is CASSIGGFSNQPQHF. In DNA, the CDR3 is TGTGCCAGTAGTATAGGAGGGTTTAGCAATCAGCCCCAGCATTTT.

V gene TRBV9 combines with J gene TRBJ1-3; D ambiguous. The CDR3 runs to 14 residues. The V and J ends lost 1 base and 0 bases respectively, with 5 bases between them. CDR1 and CDR2 (germline): SGDLS, YYNGEE. The CDR3 DNA follows: TGTGCCAGCAGCGTAACTGACTCTGGAAACACCATATATTTT. Translated, it gives CASSVTDSGNTIYF.